The present T cell receptor beta chain was sequenced within a study of blood T cell repertoires in COVID-19. Study background: Samples came from the United States, Italy and Spain, spanning acute and convalescent COVID-19.

CDR1 and CDR2 (germline): SGHTS, YDEGEE. The CDR3 loop spans 13 amino acids. Repertoires were generated with immunoSEQ multiplex PCR, while TCRdb's copy carries only in-frame clones and drops some. The repertoire holds 190,000 or so clones, with roughly 86% as singletons. Comments on this clone: At one end, the junction sequence differs from germline, possibly due to a read error.

V and J are TRBV5-8 and TRBJ2-1; weak D call: TRBD2 (6 bases). The clonotype comes from a middle-aged man with active or convalescent COVID-19. Sequencing was done on a sample of peripheral blood. CDR3 residues: CASRLGLTNEQFF. The DNA for the CDR3 is TGTGCCAGCAGGTTGGGACTTACCAATGAGCAGTTCTTC.